This TCR beta chain was sequenced for a study of T cell responses to AZD1222 COVID-19 vaccine. The data were produced by immunoSEQ multiplex PCR, yet TCRdb's version contains in-frame clones alone and is incomplete. The sample shows approximately 150,000 clones, roughly nine tenths of them seen only once. V was pared by 6 bases and J by 0 bases, with 11 bases between. The CDR3 has 14 amino acids. The germline V gene encodes CDR1 MNHNS and CDR2 SASEGT. The clonotype was recovered from an adult in good health. The sample was peripheral blood, taken on day 0 of AZD1222 vaccination. The chain recombines TRBV6-1 with TRBJ1-2; tentative D call: TRBD1 (6 bases). CDR3 sequence: CASRRDTANYGYTF. The CDR3 coding sequence is TGTGCCAGCAGGAGGGACACTGCTAACTATGGCTACACCTTC.